These 21 T cell receptor beta chains were sequenced from one sample in a study of cytomegalovirus exposure and HLA in healthy donors. Primers: 60 Vbeta forward and 13 Jbeta reverse. TCRdb's copy holds only in-frame clones and misses some; the assay was immunoSEQ multiplex PCR. The table lists 200,000 to 250,000 clones, approximately 80% of them singletons. What was sequenced was PBMCs. The receptors come from a man aged 30 to 39 in good health and CMV-seronegative.

V usage is TRBV27 and J usage is TRBJ2-7, with D possibly TRBD2 on 6 matching bases. Trimming stripped 2 bases from V and 5 bases from J, with 7 bases between. The CDR3 totals 12 residues. Germline CDR1 and CDR2: MNHEY and SMNVEV (reference sequence). The CDR3 is CASSLAGNEQYF. CDR3 nucleotide sequence: TGTGCCAGCAGTTTAGCGGGGAACGAGCAGTACTTC.

The rearrangement links TRBV5-4 to TRBJ1-1, with a tentative D call TRBD1 (5 bases). The V end lost 1 base, the J end lost 0 bases, and 16 bases lay between the germline ends. This CDR3 is 17 amino acids long. Germline lookup yields CDR1 SGHNT and CDR2 YYREEE (reference sequence). The CDR3 bases are TGTGCCAGCAGCTTGTGGGCCAGGGCGACCCTGAACACTGAAGCTTTCTTT. The encoded protein is CASSLWARATLNTEAFF.

As regards this clone: Other DNA sequences within the sample encode an identical CDR3. This sequence joins TRBV9 and TRBJ2-5; TRBD2 agrees at 7 bases. Germline-derived CDR1 and CDR2 are SGDLS and YYNGEE. The CDR3 sequence is 14 residues long. V lost 1 base and J lost 5; bases outside the gene matches: 5. The CDR3 loop reads CASSVKGGEETQYF. The DNA for the CDR3 is TGTGCCAGCAGCGTAAAGGGAGGGGAGGAGACCCAGTACTTC.

The gene calls are TRBV2 and TRBJ1-2, with 10 bases fitting TRBD1. The CDR3 is made up of 14 amino acids. CDR1 is SNHLY, CDR2 FYNNEI, per germline. The junction had 3 bases not matched to a gene; V was cut back by 6 bases and J by 2 bases. The CDR3 region has the DNA TGTGCCAGCAGGCCGGGACAGGGGAACTATGGCTACACCTTC. As protein: CASRPGQGNYGYTF.

The rearrangement uses TRBV15 and TRBJ1-4; D is perhaps TRBD1 (5 bases). V lost 0 bases, J lost 6 bases, and 11 bases lay in between. Germline lookup yields CDR1 LNHNV and CDR2 YYDKDF (reference sequence). The CDR3 is 15 amino acids. CDR3 sequence (DNA): TGTGCCACCAGCAGAGATATCGGGGGGGATGAAAAACTGTTTTTT. The encoded protein is CATSRDIGGDEKLFF.

The chain is built from TRBV6-5 and TRBJ1-2; 9 bases are shared with TRBD1. This CDR3 contains 14 residues. Germline values: CDR1 MNHEY, CDR2 SVGAGI. The ends lost 0 bases at V and 13 bases at J; junction bases unmatched: 9. CDR3 region: CASSYSRTGADATF. In DNA form, the CDR3 reads TGTGCCAGCAGTTACTCCCGGACAGGGGCCGACGCCACCTTC.

This clone was recorded once. The chain combines TRBV9 with TRBJ2-1, with 12 bases aligning to TRBD2. This CDR3 spans 18 amino acids. Germline CDR1 is SGDLS and CDR2 is YYNGEE. Unmatched junction bases numbered 7, after V lost 0 bases and J lost 3 bases. The CDR3 spells CASSVGLAGARLYNEQFF. The CDR3 nucleotides read TGTGCCAGCAGCGTAGGACTAGCGGGGGCTCGCCTCTACAATGAGCAGTTCTTC.

The chain employs TRBV27 and TRBJ1-6; D gene uncertain. V lost 9 bases and J 1 base, leaving 13 bases between the germline ends. The CDR3 runs 15 residues. Germline CDR1 reads MNHEY; CDR2 reads SMNVEV (reference sequence). CDR3 in amino acids: CASGEPRSYNSPLHF. Written as DNA, the CDR3 is TGTGCCAGTGGGGAGCCCAGATCCTATAATTCACCCCTCCACTTT.

The chain joins TRBV6-1 to TRBJ1-2; D is unresolved. The CDR3 is 11 residues long. The V and J ends lost 6 bases and 4 bases respectively, with 6 bases between them. Germline V gives CDR1 MNHNS, CDR2 SASEGT. The CDR3 bases are TGTGCCAGCAGGTTCAGCTATGGCTACACCTTC. It yields the protein CASRFSYGYTF.

The chain links TRBV27 to TRBJ2-1; D is undetermined. Germline values: CDR1 MNHEY, CDR2 SMNVEV (reference sequence). The CDR3 totals 15 residues. Trimming took 0 bases from V and 2 from J, leaving 8 bases between them. CDR3 nucleotide sequence: TGTGCCAGCAGTTTATCTTGGCCCCCCTACAATGAGCAGTTCTTC. Its protein product is CASSLSWPPYNEQFF.

The V gene is TRBV7-2, the J gene TRBJ2-2; tentatively, D is TRBD1 (7 bases). The germline gives CDR1 SGHTA, CDR2 FQGNSA. The V end lost 2 bases, the J end lost 2 bases, and 12 bases lay between the germline ends. This CDR3 is built from 16 residues. CDR3 sequence reads: CASSLSGGLNTGELFF. The CDR3 coding sequence is TGTGCCAGCAGCTTATCAGGGGGGCTCAACACCGGGGAGCTGTTTTTT.

The chain combines TRBV7-8 with TRBJ1-6; D unresolved. The CDR3 runs 14 residues. V shed 4 bases and J shed 9 bases, with 13 bases lying between them. CDR1 and CDR2 (germline): SGHVS, FQNEAQ. The CDR3 sequence: CASSSTRTVSPLHF. DNA of the CDR3: TGTGCCAGCAGCTCTACGAGAACGGTTTCACCCCTCCACTTT.

The chain joins TRBV5-1 to TRBJ2-3; D is unclear. Per germline, CDR1 SGHRS and CDR2 YFSETQ. The CDR3 is made up of 14 amino acids. Trimming took 0 bases from V and 5 from J, leaving 10 bases between them. This CDR3 reads CASSLAASGDTQYF. CDR3 coding DNA: TGCGCCAGCAGCTTGGCTGCTTCCGGAGATACGCAGTATTTT.

The CDR3: CASRTSGGFQETQYF. The CDR3 nucleotides are TGCGCCAGCCGGACTAGCGGGGGGTTCCAAGAGACCCAGTACTTC. The rearrangement links TRBV4-1 to TRBJ2-5, with 14 nucleotides matching TRBD2. The junction had 3 bases not matched to a gene; V was cut back by 8 bases and J by 1 base. The CDR3 is 15 residues long. Germline loops: CDR1 MGHRA, CDR2 YSYEKL.

The chain couples TRBV6-6 to TRBJ2-3; no clear D. Germline-derived CDR1 and CDR2 are MNHNY and SVGAGI (reference sequence). V was pared by 8 bases and J by 0 bases, with 9 bases between. This CDR3 has 13 residues. Here the CDR3 reads CASSLPSTDTQYF. The CDR3 nucleotides are TGTGCCAGCTCTCTTCCTAGCACAGATACGCAGTATTTT.

J is TRBJ1-1 and V is TRBV5-1; D perhaps matches TRBD1 (6 bases). Between the trimmed V and J ends, which lost 3 bases and 5 bases, there was a span of 14 bases. The CDR3 loop spans 14 amino acids. Germline V gives CDR1 SGHRS, CDR2 YFSETQ. CDR3 loop: CASSSLLQGTEAFF. The CDR3 coding sequence is TGCGCCAGCAGCTCCTTACTCCAGGGGACTGAAGCTTTCTTT. Looking up the rest from reference TRBV5-1 and TRBJ1-1 gives the full variable domain: KAGVTQTPRYLIKTRGQQVTLSCSPISGHRSVSWYQQTPGQGLQFLFEYFSETQRNKGNFPGRFSGRQFSNSRSEMNVSTLELGDSALYLCASSSLLQGTEAFFGQGTRLTVV.

This clone has a handful of counts. The chain is built from TRBV19 and TRBJ1-1, with D perhaps matching TRBD1 (6 bases). The CDR3 length is 13 residues. Germline values: CDR1 LNHDA, CDR2 SQIVND (reference sequence). V lost 6 bases, J lost 5 bases, and 13 bases lay in between. Here the CDR3 reads CASSQNRETEAFF. CDR3 coding DNA: TGTGCCAGTAGCCAAAACAGGGAAACTGAAGCTTTCTTT. The variable domain in full, with the rest retrieved from reference TRBV19 and TRBJ1-1, is DGGITQSPKYLFRKEGQNVTLSCEQNLNHDAMYWYRQDPGQGLRLIYYSQIVNDFQKGDIAEGYSVSREKKESFPLTVTSAQKNPTAFYLCASSQNRETEAFFGQGTRLTVV.

This clone was found once. The chain combines TRBV5-4 with TRBJ1-2; D is ambiguous. Trimming stripped 0 bases from V and 2 bases from J, with 5 bases between. This CDR3 contains 13 residues. The germline gives CDR1 SGHNT, CDR2 YYREEE (reference sequence). CDR3 nucleotide sequence: TGTGCCAGCAGCTTGGTGGCCAACTATGGCTACACCTTC. It yields the protein CASSLVANYGYTF.

This clone has just a few counts. The chain employs TRBV6-6 and TRBJ2-1, with a possible D match to TRBD2 (6 bases). Between the trimmed V and J ends, which lost 0 bases and 8 bases, there was a span of 11 bases. Per the germline V gene, CDR1 is MNHNY and CDR2 is SVGAGI (reference sequence). This CDR3 is 14 amino acids long. CDR3 amino acids: CASSYSTGDHEQFF. CDR3 bases: TGTGCCAGCAGTTACTCGACGGGGGATCATGAGCAGTTCTTC.

V gene TRBV28 combines with J gene TRBJ1-2, with D unclear. Germline CDR1 reads MDHEN; CDR2 reads SYDVKM. This CDR3 is built from 13 residues. Trimming removed 7 bases at V and 0 bases at J, with 9 bases between. This CDR3 is CASTPPANYGYTF. The DNA for the CDR3 is TGTGCCAGCACTCCTCCGGCTAACTATGGCTACACCTTC.

J is TRBJ1-5 and V is TRBV2; perhaps TRBD1 as D (6 bases). The CDR3 has 15 amino acids. Deletions cut 4 bases from V and 0 bases from J, with 10 bases between. Germline V gene sequence: CDR1 SNHLY, CDR2 FYNNEI. The chain's CDR3 is CASSVTGLSNQPQHF. CDR3 bases: TGTGCCAGCAGTGTAACAGGGCTTAGCAATCAGCCCCAGCATTTT.